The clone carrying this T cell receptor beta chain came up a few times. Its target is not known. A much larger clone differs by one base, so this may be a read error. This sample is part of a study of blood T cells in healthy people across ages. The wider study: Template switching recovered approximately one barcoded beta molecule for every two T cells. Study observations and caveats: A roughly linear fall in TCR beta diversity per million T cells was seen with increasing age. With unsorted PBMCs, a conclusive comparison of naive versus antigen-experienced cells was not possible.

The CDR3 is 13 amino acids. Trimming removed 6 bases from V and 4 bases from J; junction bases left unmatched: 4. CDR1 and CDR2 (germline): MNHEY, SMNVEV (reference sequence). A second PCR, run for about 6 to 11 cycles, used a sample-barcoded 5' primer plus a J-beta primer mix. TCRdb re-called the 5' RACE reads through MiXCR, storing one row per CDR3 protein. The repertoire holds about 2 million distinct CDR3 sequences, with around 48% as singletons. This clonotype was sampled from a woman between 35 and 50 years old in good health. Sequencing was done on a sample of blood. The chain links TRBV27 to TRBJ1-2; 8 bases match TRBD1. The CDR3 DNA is TGTGCCAGCAGCACACAGGGGGGCTATGGCTACACCTTC. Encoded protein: CASSTQGGYGYTF.